These 14 T cell receptor beta chains were sequenced from one sample in a study of T cells after yellow fever vaccination. Via MiXCR, TCRdb re-called the 5' RACE reads, giving one row per CDR3 protein. The profile shows about 75,000 distinct CDR3 sequences, around 7% of them singletons. Material: CD8+ T cells sorted from PBMCs, obtained roughly 10 days after the first yellow fever vaccination. The receptors were sampled from a man younger than 35 who received the YFV17D yellow fever vaccine.

This clonotype was counted many times. V is TRBV9 and J is TRBJ2-7, with D hard to call. The germline V and J ends were trimmed by 0 bases and 3 bases, with 10 bases remaining between them. The CDR3 has 14 amino acids. CDR1 and CDR2 from the germline V gene are SGDLS and YYNGEE. Here the CDR3 DNA reads TGTGCCAGCAGCGTAGAAATAGGCGACTACGAGCAGTACTTC. It is translated as CASSVEIGDYEQYF.

The table lists this clonotype with many counts. The genes are TRBV24-1 and TRBJ2-1; 10 bases align to TRBD1. This CDR3 region has 15 residues. Per germline, CDR1 KGHDR and CDR2 SFDVKD. Trimming at V came to 4 bases and at J to 5 bases, leaving 4 bases not matched to a gene. The CDR3 DNA is TGTGCCACCAGTGACTCCGGGACAGGGGACAATGAGCAGTTCTTC. This sequence encodes CATSDSGTGDNEQFF.

This clonotype occurred a few times. The chain recombines TRBV7-9 with TRBJ1-6, with 10 nucleotides matching TRBD1. V was pared by 4 bases and J by 9 bases, with 3 bases of the junction left unmatched. The germline CDR1 and CDR2 sequences are SEHNR and FQNEAQ (reference sequence). The CDR3 contains 14 residues. The DNA for the CDR3 is TGTGCCAGCAGCTCCGACAGGGGGCTTTCACCCCTCCACTTT. As protein: CASSSDRGLSPLHF.

Many counts were recorded for this clonotype. The V gene is TRBV5-4, the J gene TRBJ2-5, with D possibly TRBD2 on 5 matching bases. The CDR3 length is 13 residues. Germline lookup yields CDR1 SGHNT and CDR2 YYREEE (reference sequence). V dropped 4 bases and J dropped 1 base, with 8 bases sitting between them. CDR3 coding DNA: TGTGCCAGCAGCCTAGGGAGCCAAGAGACCCAGTACTTC. Translating gives CASSLGSQETQYF.

Only a few counts were recorded for this clonotype. CDR3 in amino acids: CASSSPRAANIQYF. Written as DNA, the CDR3 is TGTGCCAGCAGCTCCCCCCGGGCAGCAAACATTCAGTACTTC. This sequence joins TRBV11-2 and TRBJ2-4; no firm D call. Trimming left V 4 bases short and J 6 bases short, with 13 bases between. CDR3 size: 14 residues. From germline, CDR1 is SGHAT and CDR2 FQNNGV.

In this sample, this clonotype turned up many times. This chain links TRBV6-1 with TRBJ1-1; 10 positions match TRBD1. Germline values: CDR1 MNHNS, CDR2 SASEGT. CDR3 length equals 14 residues. J was trimmed by 4 bases and V by 6 bases; bases with no gene match: 5. CDR3 nucleotides: TGTGCCAGCAGGGGACAGGGGCTTGGCACTGAAGCTTTCTTT. This gives the protein CASRGQGLGTEAFF.

This clonotype was counted a few times. The chain couples TRBV6-2 or TRBV6-3 to TRBJ1-5, with a possible D match to TRBD1 (5 bases). Trimming took off 6 bases at V and 1 base at J, with 16 bases between the two ends. Looked up from germline, CDR1 is MNHEY and CDR2 is SVGEGT. The CDR3 loop spans 16 amino acids. The CDR3 DNA follows: TGTGCCAGCAGCAAAGGGGACGGCTTAAGCAATCAGCCCCAGCATTTT. Amino acid sequence: CASSKGDGLSNQPQHF.

There are many counts of this clonotype. CDR3 residues: CASSFRDNEQFF. CDR3 nucleotides: TGCGCCAGCAGCTTCAGGGACAATGAGCAGTTCTTC. The chain couples TRBV5-1 to TRBJ2-1; D may be TRBD1 (5 bases). V lost 2 bases to trimming and J lost 5 bases, with 5 bases between them. Germline values: CDR1 SGHRS, CDR2 YFSETQ. The CDR3 runs 12 residues.

The sample holds a few counts of this clonotype. The chain links TRBV5-1 to TRBJ2-2, with D tentatively TRBD1 (6 bases). Trimming left V 5 bases short and J 3 bases short, with 14 bases between. This CDR3 region has 15 residues. Germline lookup yields CDR1 SGHRS and CDR2 YFSETQ. Here the CDR3 reads CASRGWTAHTGELFF. The CDR3 bases are TGCGCCAGCAGGGGCTGGACAGCCCACACCGGGGAGCTGTTTTTT.

This clonotype turned up a few times. The chain recombines TRBV12-3 or TRBV12-4 with TRBJ2-5, with no clear D. The CDR3 has 13 residues. Deletions cut 4 bases from V and 1 base from J, with 7 bases between. The CDR3 DNA follows: TGTGCCAGCAGTTCTAGGTCCCAAGAGACCCAGTACTTC. This gives the protein CASSSRSQETQYF.

For the CDR3, the DNA is TGTGCCAGCAGCGAGCTTCCGGGCCTTACCTACGAGCAGTACTTC. It encodes CASSELPGLTYEQYF. The rearrangement uses TRBV9 and TRBJ2-7; D is uncertain. Germline CDR1 is SGDLS and CDR2 is YYNGEE. Trimming took off 3 bases at V and 2 bases at J, with 15 bases between the two ends. There are 15 residues in the CDR3.

This clonotype has at least ten counts. This chain links TRBV7-2 with TRBJ1-5; 10 nucleotides align to TRBD1. CDR1 SGHTA and CDR2 FQGNSA come from the germline V gene. V gave up 2 bases and J gave up 7 bases; unmatched junction bases: 8. The CDR3 has 16 amino acids. In DNA, the CDR3 is TGTGCCAGCAGCTTAAAGGCGACAGGGGGCCACCAGCCCCAGCATTTT. As protein: CASSLKATGGHQPQHF.

This clonotype was recorded many times. The chain has TRBV7-9 and TRBJ2-1, with 7 bases matching TRBD1. This CDR3 is built from 16 residues. Germline V gives CDR1 SEHNR, CDR2 FQNEAQ (reference sequence). Trimming cost V 5 bases and J 0 bases; bases outside gene matches: 7. The CDR3 DNA sequence: TGTGCCAGCAGCGCCCGAGGGGGCGGCTCCTACAATGAGCAGTTCTTC. Amino acids: CASSARGGGSYNEQFF.

For the CDR3, the DNA is TGTGCCAGCAGCGTAGATCCCAGGGTTGGCGGGGAGCTGTTTTTT. This encodes CASSVDPRVGGELFF. This chain joins TRBV9 and TRBJ2-2; D might be TRBD1 (5 bases). Germline CDR1 SGDLS, CDR2 YYNGEE. The CDR3 runs 15 residues. Trimming took off 0 bases at V and 7 bases at J, with 13 bases between the two ends.